The rows below give T cell receptor beta chains drawn from one sample of a study of blood T cell repertoires in COVID-19. Here immunoSEQ multiplex PCR was the method, and the copy in TCRdb shows in-frame clones only, minus some. In the table there are about 430,000 clones, around 91% of which are singletons. The specimen sequenced was PBMCs or T cells enriched from blood (not recorded which). These receptors originate from a man aged 30 to 45 who had recovered from COVID-19. Each CDR3 is given with its conserved first and last residue. A D gene is named only where the DNA matches it firmly. Not every row has a clone size; where given, it reads once, few, many or a size class.

D gene	V gene	J gene	clone size	CDR3 protein	CDR3 DNA
TRBD1	TRBV28	TRBJ1-5	NA	CASSRTGSRSGNQPQHF	TGTGCCAGCAGTAGGACAGGTAGTCGGTCGGGCAATCAGCCCCAGCATTTT
TRBD1	TRBV20-1	TRBJ1-2	NA	CSASRTGGEYGYTF	TGCAGTGCTAGTCGGACAGGGGGCGAATATGGCTACACCTTC
NA	TRBV28	TRBJ1-1	NA	CASSVRGEAFF	TGTGCCAGCAGTGTGAGGGGGGAAGCTTTCTTT
NA	TRBV19	TRBJ2-2	NA	CASRRGNTGELFF	TGTGCCAGTAGACGGGGGAACACCGGGGAGCTGTTTTTT
TRBD1	TRBV9	TRBJ2-2	NA	CASSVALGTGVAGELFF	TGTGCCAGCAGCGTAGCTCTGGGGACAGGGGTGGCCGGGGAGCTGTTTTTT
NA	TRBV4-1	TRBJ2-7	NA	CASSPAGGGSYEQYF	TGCGCCAGCAGCCCCGCCGGTGGGGGGTCCTACGAGCAGTACTTC
NA	TRBV5-4	TRBJ2-2	NA	CASSPGAGVDTGELFF	TGTGCCAGCTCCCCGGGGGCGGGAGTGGACACCGGGGAGCTGTTTTTT
NA	TRBV2	TRBJ2-7	NA	CASSEGRTQTYEQYF	TGTGCCAGCAGTGAAGGCCGGACTCAAACCTACGAGCAGTACTTC
NA	TRBV3-1/TRBV3-2	TRBJ2-1	NA	CASRQDNYNEQFF	TGTGCCAGCAGACAGGACAACTACAATGAGCAGTTCTTC
TRBD2	TRBV18	TRBJ2-7	once	CASSPSFSGSTDSYEQYF	TGTGCCAGCTCACCCTCTTTTAGCGGGAGTACCGACTCCTACGAGCAGTACTTC
TRBD1	TRBV4-1	TRBJ1-1	NA	CASSHDDRANTEAFF	TGCGCCAGCAGCCACGATGACAGGGCGAACACTGAAGCTTTCTTT
TRBD2	TRBV28	TRBJ2-1	NA	CASSSGLAGHNEQFF	TGTGCCAGCAGTTCCGGACTAGCGGGACACAATGAGCAGTTCTTC
TRBD1	TRBV19	TRBJ1-1	NA	CASSLDRAMNTEAFF	TGTGCCAGTAGTCTGGACAGGGCCATGAACACTGAAGCTTTCTTT
TRBD2	TRBV7-8	TRBJ2-2	NA	CASSLGTSGSPGELFF	TGTGCCAGCAGCCTCGGGACTAGCGGGAGTCCCGGGGAGCTGTTTTTT
TRBD1	TRBV7-4	TRBJ1-3	NA	CASSLSEQGAGNTIYF	TGTGCCAGCAGCTTATCGGAACAGGGGGCTGGAAACACCATATATTTT
TRBD1	TRBV28	TRBJ1-2	NA	CASSSPQGAYGYTF	TGTGCCAGCAGTAGCCCACAGGGGGCATACGGCTACACCTTC
TRBD2	TRBV4-1	TRBJ2-3	NA	CASSWGGREMGDTQYF	TGCGCCAGCAGCTGGGGCGGGAGGGAGATGGGAGATACGCAGTATTTT
NA	TRBV7-2	TRBJ1-2	NA	CASGPEGVGYGYTF	TGTGCCAGCGGACCCGAGGGGGTGGGGTATGGCTACACCTTC
TRBD2	TRBV30	TRBJ2-1	NA	CAWSTGTTYNEQFF	TGTGCCTGGAGCACCGGGACTACCTACAATGAGCAGTTCTTC
NA	TRBV28	TRBJ2-1	NA	CASGHSTGLDEQFF	TGTGCCAGCGGCCACTCCACAGGTTTGGATGAGCAGTTCTTC
NA	TRBV28	TRBJ2-6	NA	CASRSIGTTNVLTF	TGTGCCAGCAGGTCGATCGGGACAACCAACGTCCTGACTTTC
TRBD1	TRBV7-8	TRBJ2-1	NA	CASTGPRTGGLSNEQFF	TGTGCCAGCACCGGCCCCAGGACAGGGGGTCTCAGCAATGAGCAGTTCTTC
NA	TRBV10-2	TRBJ1-1	NA	CASSLQGNTEAFF	TGCGCCAGCAGCCTACAGGGGAACACTGAAGCTTTCTTT
TRBD2	TRBV5-1	TRBJ2-3	NA	CASSLGPASGSDTQYF	TGCGCCAGCAGCTTGGGGCCGGCTAGCGGGAGTGATACGCAGTATTTT
NA	TRBV20-1	TRBJ2-7	NA	CSVGSSYEQYF	TGCAGTGTAGGGAGCTCCTACGAGCAGTACTTC
NA	TRBV7-9	TRBJ1-1	NA	CASSYTQRVAEAFF	TGTGCCAGCAGCTACACTCAGAGGGTCGCTGAAGCTTTCTTT
NA	TRBV12-3/TRBV12-4	TRBJ1-5	NA	CASSPREDQPQHF	TGTGCCAGCAGCCCGAGGGAGGATCAGCCCCAGCATTTT
NA	TRBV10-3	TRBJ1-2	NA	CAFAESLNYGYTF	TGTGCCTTCGCAGAAAGTCTTAACTATGGCTACACCTTC
NA	TRBV19	TRBJ1-5	few	CASSMFGQIYSNQPQHF	TGTGCCAGTAGTATGTTCGGACAGATTTATAGCAATCAGCCCCAGCATTTT
NA	TRBV30	TRBJ1-6	NA	CAWSKGFNSPLHF	TGTGCCTGGAGTAAGGGGTTCAATTCACCCCTCCACTTT
TRBD2	TRBV7-3	TRBJ2-1	NA	CASSSDSGTNEQFF	TGTGCCAGCAGCTCTGATAGCGGGACCAATGAGCAGTTCTTC
NA	TRBV7-9	TRBJ2-1	NA	CASSFQAVGSGENEQFF	TGTGCCAGCAGCTTCCAGGCCGTCGGGAGCGGTGAAAATGAGCAGTTCTTC
TRBD2	TRBV7-8	TRBJ2-3	NA	CASSLVVGRGDPPTQYF	TGTGCCAGCAGCTTAGTGGTAGGGCGGGGGGACCCCCCGACGCAGTATTTT
NA	TRBV2	TRBJ2-3	NA	CASRELGGLSDTQYF	TGTGCCAGCAGGGAGTTGGGGGGGCTATCAGATACGCAGTATTTT
NA	TRBV7-9	TRBJ2-3	NA	CASSSTRLQGDTQYF	TGTGCCAGCAGCTCCACACGGCTCCAGGGAGATACGCAGTATTTT
TRBD1	TRBV5-1	TRBJ2-1	NA	CASSKTGGTYNEQFF	TGCGCCAGCAGCAAGACAGGGGGCACCTACAATGAGCAGTTCTTC
NA	TRBV9	TRBJ1-6	NA	CASSVVGGSSPLHF	TGTGCCAGCAGCGTAGTGGGGGGGAGTTCACCCCTCCACTTT
NA	TRBV6-6	TRBJ2-7	NA	CASSFPLGDEQYF	TGTGCCAGCAGTTTCCCCCTAGGGGACGAGCAGTACTTC
NA	TRBV28	TRBJ1-5	NA	CASSPSTGLQPQHF	TGTGCCAGCAGTCCCTCGACAGGTCTACAGCCCCAGCATTTT
NA	TRBV14	TRBJ2-5	NA	CASSPSALEETQYF	TGTGCCAGCAGTCCTAGCGCATTAGAAGAGACCCAGTACTTC
NA	TRBV7-9	TRBJ2-5	NA	CASSFEHRNQETQYF	TGTGCCAGCAGCTTCGAGCACAGAAACCAAGAGACCCAGTACTTC
TRBD1	TRBV15	TRBJ1-1	NA	CATSRDPKGTGANTEAFF	TGTGCCACCAGCAGAGATCCTAAGGGCACAGGGGCGAACACTGAAGCTTTCTTT
TRBD2	TRBV7-2	TRBJ2-7	few	CASSTSGLYEQYF	TGTGCCAGCAGTACTAGCGGTCTATACGAGCAGTACTTC
NA	TRBV24-1	TRBJ1-5	once	CATSQGSGRQPQHF	TGTGCCACCAGTCAGGGTAGTGGGCGTCAGCCCCAGCATTTT
NA	TRBV19	TRBJ2-2	NA	CASISKPDSPGELFF	TGTGCCAGTATAAGTAAACCTGACTCCCCCGGGGAGCTGTTTTTT
TRBD2	TRBV11-2	TRBJ2-7	NA	CASSLFTGTSSYEQYF	TGTGCCAGCAGCTTATTCACAGGGACTAGCTCCTACGAGCAGTACTTC
NA	TRBV28	TRBJ1-4	NA	CASSFPQGTTNEKLFF	TGTGCCAGCAGTTTTCCCCAGGGAACAACTAATGAAAAACTGTTTTTT
NA	TRBV3-1/TRBV3-2	TRBJ1-4	NA	CASNPGGGGNEKLFF	TGTGCCAGCAACCCGGGGGGGGGCGGGAATGAAAAACTGTTTTTT
NA	TRBV19	TRBJ1-1	NA	CASSIGGRNTEAFF	TGTGCCAGTAGTATCGGGGGACGGAACACTGAAGCTTTCTTT
NA	TRBV5-6	TRBJ1-4	NA	CASSLTGNEKLFF	TGTGCCAGCAGCTTGACAGGGAATGAAAAACTGTTTTTT
TRBD2	TRBV6-5	TRBJ2-4	NA	CASSSGRALGNIQYF	TGTGCCAGCAGTAGCGGGAGGGCCCTCGGAAACATTCAGTACTTC